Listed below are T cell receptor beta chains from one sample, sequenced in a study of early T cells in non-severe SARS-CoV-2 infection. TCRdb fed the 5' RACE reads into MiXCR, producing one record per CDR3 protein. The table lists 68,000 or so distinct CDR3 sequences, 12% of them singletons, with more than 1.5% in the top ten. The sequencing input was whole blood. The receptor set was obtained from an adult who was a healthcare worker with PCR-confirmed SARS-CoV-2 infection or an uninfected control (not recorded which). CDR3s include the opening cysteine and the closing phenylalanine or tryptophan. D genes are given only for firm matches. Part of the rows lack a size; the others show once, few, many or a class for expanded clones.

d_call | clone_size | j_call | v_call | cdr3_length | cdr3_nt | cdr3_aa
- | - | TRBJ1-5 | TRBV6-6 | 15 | TGTGCCAGCAGTCAGGGGAAAGGGGAGAATCAGCCCCAGCATTTT | CASSQGKGENQPQHF
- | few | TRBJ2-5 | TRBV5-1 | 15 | TGCGCCAGCAGCGCTACAGGGATGGGTCAAGAGACCCAGTACTTC | CASSATGMGQETQYF
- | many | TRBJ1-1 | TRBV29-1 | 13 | TGCAGCGTTGAAGTAGGTCAGAACACTGAAGCTTTCTTT | CSVEVGQNTEAFF
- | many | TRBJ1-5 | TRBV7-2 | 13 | TGTGCCAGCAGCGTCAGGGGAGATCAGCCCCAGCATTTT | CASSVRGDQPQHF
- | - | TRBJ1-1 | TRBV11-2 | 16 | TGTGCCAGCAGCAGGAGAGCAGTACTTATGAACACTGAAGCTTTCTTT | CASSRRAVLMNTEAFF
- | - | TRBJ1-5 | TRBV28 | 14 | TGTGCCAGCAGTTTTGGGGCTGGGTCTCAGCCCCAGCATTTT | CASSFGAGSQPQHF
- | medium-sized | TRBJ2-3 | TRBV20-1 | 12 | TGCAGTGCTCGGGGCTGGACAGATACGCAGTATTTT | CSARGWTDTQYF
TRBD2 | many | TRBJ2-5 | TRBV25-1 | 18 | TGTGCCAGCAGCGACGAAAGGAAGCCTAGCGGGGGGTCAGAGACCCAGTACTTC | CASSDERKPSGGSETQYF
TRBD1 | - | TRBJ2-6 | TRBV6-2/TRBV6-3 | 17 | TGTGCCAGCAGTCCGGACAGGTCACCATCTGGGGCCAACGTCCTGACTTTC | CASSPDRSPSGANVLTF
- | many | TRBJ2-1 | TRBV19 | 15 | TGTGCCAGTCTTCCTGACGGGCGGTCCTACAATGAGCAGTTCTTC | CASLPDGRSYNEQFF
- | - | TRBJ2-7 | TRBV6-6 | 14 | TGTGCCAGCAGCACCCTGCGGCAGCCCTCCCAGCAGTACTTC | CASSTLRQPSQQYF
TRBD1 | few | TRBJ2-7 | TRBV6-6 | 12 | TGTGCCAGCAGCGACAGGGGACTGGGGCAGTACTTC | CASSDRGLGQYF
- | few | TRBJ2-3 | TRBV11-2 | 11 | TGTGCCAGCTGGGGGCATGAGGCGCAGTATTTT | CASWGHEAQYF
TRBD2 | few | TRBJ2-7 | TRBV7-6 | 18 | TGTGCCAGCAGCTTAGCGGACGGGGGACTAACAGAGACCTACGAGCAGTACTTC | CASSLADGGLTETYEQYF
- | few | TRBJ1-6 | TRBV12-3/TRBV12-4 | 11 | TGTGCCAGCAGCTTGGGGGGACACCCCGCGTTT | CASSLGGHPAF
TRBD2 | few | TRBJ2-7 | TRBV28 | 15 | TGTGCCAGCAGTAAACAGCGGGGCGGGACCTACGAGCAGTACTTC | CASSKQRGGTYEQYF
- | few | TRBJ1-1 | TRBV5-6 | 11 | TGTGCCAGCAGCTCGGAGGGGGTAACTTTCTTT | CASSSEGVTFF
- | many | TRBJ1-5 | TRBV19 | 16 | TGTGCCAGTAGTACCGGACAGAGCTCTACCGTTTTGCCCCAGCATTTT | CASSTGQSSTVLPQHF
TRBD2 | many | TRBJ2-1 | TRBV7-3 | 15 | TGTGCCAGCAGCTCCACTAGCGGGGGGGCCGGTGAGCAGTTCTTC | CASSSTSGGAGEQFF
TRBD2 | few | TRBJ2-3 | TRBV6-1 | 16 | TGTGCCAGCAGTGAAGCAGACGGGGGGTCGTCAAATACGCAGTATTTT | CASSEADGGSSNTQYF
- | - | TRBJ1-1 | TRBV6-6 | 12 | TGTGCCAGCAGTTACTCGAACACTGAAGCTTTCTTT | CASSYSNTEAFF
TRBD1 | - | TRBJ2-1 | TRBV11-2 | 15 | TGTGCCAGCAGCCCAGACAGGGTCCCCTACAATGAGCAGTTCTTC | CASSPDRVPYNEQFF
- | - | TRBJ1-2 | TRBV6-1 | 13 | TGTGCCAGCAGGGTCCCTGACCTGTATGGCTACACCTTC | CASRVPDLYGYTF
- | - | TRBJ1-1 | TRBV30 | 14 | TGTGCCTGGAGTGTATTACGGACCAACACTGAAGCTTTCTTT | CAWSVLRTNTEAFF
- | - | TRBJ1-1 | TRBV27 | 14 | TGTGCCAGCAGTTTAGGGACACCAGCAACTGAAGCTTTCTTT | CASSLGTPATEAFF
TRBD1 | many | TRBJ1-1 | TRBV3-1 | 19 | TGTGCCAGCAGCCAAGCCCTTGAGGGGACAGGGGTCATGAACACTGAAGCTTTCTTT | CASSQALEGTGVMNTEAFF
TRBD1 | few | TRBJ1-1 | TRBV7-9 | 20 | TGTGCCAGCAGCTTAGGGGACAGGAGGCCTCTAAGTCCTGAACACACTGAAGCTTTCTTT | CASSLGDRRPLSPEHTEAFF
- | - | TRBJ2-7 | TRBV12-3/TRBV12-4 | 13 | TGTGCCAGCAGTATTGACAGCCCCTACGAGCAGTACTTC | CASSIDSPYEQYF
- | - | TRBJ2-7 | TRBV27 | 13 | TGTGCCAGCAGTCCCAGGCCCTCCTACGAGCAGTACTTC | CASSPRPSYEQYF
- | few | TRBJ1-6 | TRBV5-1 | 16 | TGCGCCAGCAGCTTCGGACAGAGCCTTTATAATTCACCCCTCCACTTT | CASSFGQSLYNSPLHF
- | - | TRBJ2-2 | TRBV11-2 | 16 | TGTGCCAGCAGTTCAGGGAGGCAGGAGTACACCGGGGAGCTGTTTTTT | CASSSGRQEYTGELFF
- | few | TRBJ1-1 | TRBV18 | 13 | TGTGCCAGCTCACTCGGACACATATTAGAAGCTTTCTTT | CASSLGHILEAFF
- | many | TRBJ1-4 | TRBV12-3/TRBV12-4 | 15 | TGTGCCAGCAGTTTCTTCACAGGGTTAGGTGAAAAACTGTTTTTT | CASSFFTGLGEKLFF
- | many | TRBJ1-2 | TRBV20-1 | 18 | TGCAGTGCTAGAGATCGCCCCCTAGGCTCCCCGGGCTACTATGGCTACACCTTC | CSARDRPLGSPGYYGYTF
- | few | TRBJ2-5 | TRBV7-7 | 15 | TGTGCTAGCAGCTTTGGCATGGGGGCGCAAGAGACCCAGTACTTC | CASSFGMGAQETQYF
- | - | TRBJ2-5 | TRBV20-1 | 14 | TGCAGTGCTAGCCCCCCGGGGAGTCAAGAGACCCAGTACTTC | CSASPPGSQETQYF
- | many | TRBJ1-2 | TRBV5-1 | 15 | TGCGCCAGCAGCCCGAGGACAGTAACTAACTATGGCTACACCTTC | CASSPRTVTNYGYTF
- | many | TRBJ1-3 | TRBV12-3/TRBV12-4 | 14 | TGTGCCAGCAGTTTTGACTTCTCTGGAAACACCATATATTTT | CASSFDFSGNTIYF
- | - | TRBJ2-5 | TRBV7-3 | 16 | TGTGCCAGCAGCTTGGGTTTGAGGGCTAGCCAAGAGACCCAGTACTTC | CASSLGLRASQETQYF
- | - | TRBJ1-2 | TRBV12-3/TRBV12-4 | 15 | TGTGCCAGCAGTTTCAGGGGACCCACCCCCTATGGCTACACCTTC | CASSFRGPTPYGYTF
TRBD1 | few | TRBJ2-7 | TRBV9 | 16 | TGTGCCAGCAGCGTAGCCGGGGCAGGGGGCTCCTACGAGCAGTACTTC | CASSVAGAGGSYEQYF
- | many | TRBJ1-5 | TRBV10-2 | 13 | TGCGCCAGCAGTTGGGACGGTAATCAGCCCCAGCATTTT | CASSWDGNQPQHF
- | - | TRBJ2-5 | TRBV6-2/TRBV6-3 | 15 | TGTGCCAGCAGTTACGGGGCTACCAACCGAGAGACCCAGTACTTC | CASSYGATNRETQYF
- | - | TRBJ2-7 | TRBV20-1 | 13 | TGCAGTGCTAGAGAGGCGGTGTCCTACGAGCAGTACTTC | CSAREAVSYEQYF